The TCR beta chain under discussion was sequenced for a study of long-term antiretroviral therapy in people with HIV. Germline lookup yields CDR1 MNHEY and CDR2 SVGAGI. The V end lost 8 bases, the J end lost 7 bases, and 22 bases lay between the germline ends. CDR3 length equals 15 residues. A v3.0 immunoSEQ assay was performed at survey level. TCRdb's table, derived via immunoSEQ multiplex PCR, lists solely in-frame clones and lacks some. The sample gives some 33,000 clones, approximately 80% of which show up once; roughly 6.6% is in the top ten. The receptor comes from a man between 18 and 35 years old with HIV. The rearrangement links TRBV6-5 to TRBJ2-3; D may correspond to TRBD1 or TRBD2 (5 bases each). This material consisted of unsorted PBMCs, taken 0.6 years after starting antiretroviral therapy. The CDR3 DNA reads as TGTGCCAGCGGATGGAGGTCTGGGGCGAGCAATACGCAGTATTTT. This translates into CASGWRSGASNTQYF.